This T cell receptor beta chain was recovered during a study of cytomegalovirus exposure and HLA in healthy donors. Points from the study as a whole: TCR beta chain V- and J-gene trimming was linked, in a later analysis, to a missense variant in DCLRE1C. The productive fraction for most TCR beta V segments was about 87% or about 30% in an earlier analysis. According to a later analysis, most TCR beta chains associated with CMV appeared HLA-restricted.

Germline V gene sequence: CDR1 SNHLY, CDR2 FYNNEI. The germline V and J ends were trimmed by 4 bases and 4 bases, with 10 bases remaining between them. This CDR3 has 14 amino acids. Primers for the PCR totalled 60 Vbeta and 13 Jbeta. Authors' data handling: Later analysis identified roughly 82 million unique TCR beta chains, roughly 11 million shared. The assay was immunoSEQ multiplex PCR, and TCRdb's table has in-frame clones only and misses some. V and J calls and clone size are those listed in that table; D and trimming were worked out from the DNA. Among approximately 120,000 clones, 73% were seen once, and the ten largest hold about 4.9%. As concerns this clone: The antigen remains undetermined.

The TCR comes from a man aged 55-75 years in good health and CMV-seropositive. The V gene is TRBV2, the J gene TRBJ2-2, with D unclear. What was sequenced was PBMCs. As DNA, the CDR3 is TGTGCCAGCAGTGTTCTTTCCCCCACCGGGGAGCTGTTTTTT. The encoded protein is CASSVLSPTGELFF. The variable domain in full, with the rest retrieved from reference TRBV2 and TRBJ2-2, is EPEVTQTPSHQVTQMGQEVILRCVPISNHLYFYWYRQILGQKVEFLVSFYNNEISEKSEIFDDQFSVERPDGSNFTLKIRSTKLEDSAMYFCASSVLSPTGELFFGEGSRLTVL.